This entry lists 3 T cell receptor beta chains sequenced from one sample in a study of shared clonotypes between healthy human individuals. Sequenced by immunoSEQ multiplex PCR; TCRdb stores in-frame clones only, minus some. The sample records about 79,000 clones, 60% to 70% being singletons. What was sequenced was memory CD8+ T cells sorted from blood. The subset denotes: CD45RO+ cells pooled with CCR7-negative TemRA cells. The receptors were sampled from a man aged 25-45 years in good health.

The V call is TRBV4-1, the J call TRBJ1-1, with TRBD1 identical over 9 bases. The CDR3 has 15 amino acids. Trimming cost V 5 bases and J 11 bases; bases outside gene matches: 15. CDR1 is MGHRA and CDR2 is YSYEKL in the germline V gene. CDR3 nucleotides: TGCGCCAGCAGCTCCCAGGCACAGGGGGCGTTGAGGGCTTTCTTT. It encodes CASSSQAQGALRAFF.

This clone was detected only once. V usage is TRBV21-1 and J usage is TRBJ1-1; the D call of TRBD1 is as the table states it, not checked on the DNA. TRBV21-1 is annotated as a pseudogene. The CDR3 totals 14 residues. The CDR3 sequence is CASSKDRGSTEAFF. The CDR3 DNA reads TGTGCCAGCAGCAAAGACAGGGGCTCAACTGAAGCTTTCTTT.

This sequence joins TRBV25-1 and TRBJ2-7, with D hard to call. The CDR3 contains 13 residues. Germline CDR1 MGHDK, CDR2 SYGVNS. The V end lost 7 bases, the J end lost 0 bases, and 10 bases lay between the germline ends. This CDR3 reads CASTEGSSYEQYF. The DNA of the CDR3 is TGTGCCAGCACCGAAGGTTCCTCCTACGAGCAGTACTTC.